These T cell receptor beta chains were read from a single sample in a study of blood T cell repertoires in COVID-19. Method: immunoSEQ multiplex PCR; TCRdb's copy keeps in-frame clones and lacks some. The data show under 350,000 clones, under 90% seen once. The sample was PBMCs or T cells enriched from blood (not recorded which). The receptors originated from a man aged 30 to 45 who had recovered from COVID-19. CDR3s include the opening cysteine and the closing phenylalanine or tryptophan. A D gene is named only where the DNA matches it firmly. Some rows mark clone size as missing; the rest say once, few, many or name a class of expanded clone.

TGTGCCAGCAGTTCAGCCGGGACAGGGGTAACTGAAGCTTTCTTT | CASSSAGTGVTEAFF | TRBD1 | - | TRBJ1-1 | TRBV27 | 15
TGTGCCAGCAGTTTGCGGGACGGTTCACCCCTCCACTTT | CASSLRDGSPLHF | - | - | TRBJ1-6 | TRBV27 | 13
TGTGCCACCAGCCGGACTAGCGGGAGCTACGAGCAGTACTTC | CATSRTSGSYEQYF | TRBD2 | - | TRBJ2-7 | TRBV24-1 | 14
TGTGCCAGCAGCTTAGGACAGGCCTCTGGAAACACCATATATTTT | CASSLGQASGNTIYF | TRBD1 | - | TRBJ1-3 | TRBV5-4 | 15
TGTGCTAGTGGTCAGGGAAACTCCTACGAGCAGTACTTC | CASGQGNSYEQYF | - | - | TRBJ2-7 | TRBV12-5 | 13
TGTGCCAGCAGCTTAGCCCCAGGACTAGCGGGGCTCTCCTACGAGCAGTACTTC | CASSLAPGLAGLSYEQYF | TRBD2 | - | TRBJ2-7 | TRBV11-3 | 18
TGTGCCAGCAGCCTAAGTGGCTACGAGCAGTACTTC | CASSLSGYEQYF | - | - | TRBJ2-7 | TRBV28 | 12
TGTGCCAGCAGCGCCTGGGGGGGATTGGGTGAAAAACTGTTTTTT | CASSAWGGLGEKLFF | - | - | TRBJ1-4 | TRBV9 | 15
TGTGCCAGCAGTGTCGGCGGGGGCACAGATACGCAGTATTTT | CASSVGGGTDTQYF | - | - | TRBJ2-3 | TRBV25-1 | 14
TGCGCCAGCAGCCGACTGGACAGGGTTTTCTACAATGAGCAGTTCTTC | CASSRLDRVFYNEQFF | TRBD1 | - | TRBJ2-1 | TRBV4-1 | 16
TGTGCCAGTAGCGGGGAGCAGTACTTC | CASSGEQYF | - | - | TRBJ2-7 | TRBV19 | 9
TGTGCCAGCAGCCTCCGCCCTTCGGGTGGCTACACCTTC | CASSLRPSGGYTF | - | - | TRBJ1-2 | TRBV7-6 | 13
TGCGCCAGCAGCTTACAGGGGGATACTGAAGCTTTCTTT | CASSLQGDTEAFF | TRBD1 | - | TRBJ1-1 | TRBV5-1 | 13
TGTGCCAGCAGTTTGCCGGGACAGGGCTATGGCTACACCTTC | CASSLPGQGYGYTF | TRBD1 | - | TRBJ1-2 | TRBV28 | 14
TGTGCCTGCTCTACAGGTGGCTCCCTTTTTAGCAATCAGCCCCAGCATTTT | CACSTGGSLFSNQPQHF | - | few | TRBJ1-5 | TRBV30 | 17
TGCGCCTCCCAGGGAGGGCAGTCCCCCGAGACCCAGTACTTC | CASQGGQSPETQYF | TRBD2 | - | TRBJ2-5 | TRBV19 | 14
TGTGCCAGCAGCCAAGATTGGCATAGCGGGCCGACCCAAGAGACCCAGTACTTC | CASSQDWHSGPTQETQYF | TRBD2 | - | TRBJ2-5 | TRBV14 | 18
TGTGCCACCAGCAGAGACAGAAATGGCTACACCTTC | CATSRDRNGYTF | - | - | TRBJ1-2 | TRBV15 | 12
TGTGCCAGCAGCTTACAGGATACTAGCACAGATACGCAGTATTTT | CASSLQDTSTDTQYF | - | few | TRBJ2-3 | TRBV6-5 | 15
TGTGCCAGCAGCCAGGGCCCTTGGGTCGAGCAGTACTTC | CASSQGPWVEQYF | - | - | TRBJ2-7 | TRBV11-3 | 13
TGTGCCAGAACGTCGGGAGACTCTGGAAACACCATATATTTT | CARTSGDSGNTIYF | - | once | TRBJ1-3 | TRBV2 | 14
TGTGCCAGTAGTGCGCAGGGGATCTCCTACGAGCAGTACTTC | CASSAQGISYEQYF | - | once | TRBJ2-7 | TRBV19 | 14
TGTGCCAGCAGCTCGGGGCGGATAGCGGGGGATTACAATGAGCAGTTCTTC | CASSSGRIAGDYNEQFF | TRBD2 | - | TRBJ2-1 | TRBV7-6 | 17
TGCGCCAGCAGCGCGTCTAGCGGGGGGAGCTACAATGAGCAGTTCTTC | CASSASSGGSYNEQFF | TRBD2 | - | TRBJ2-1 | TRBV5-1 | 16
TGTGCCAGCAGTGAATCAGTCAGGGTGGACTACACCTTC | CASSESVRVDYTF | - | - | TRBJ1-2 | TRBV25-1 | 13
TGCAGCGTTGAATGGGAGGTGGGGGACTATGGCTACACCTTC | CSVEWEVGDYGYTF | - | - | TRBJ1-2 | TRBV29-1 | 14
TGTGCCAGCAGCTTGGACAGGGCCACAGATACGCAGTATTTT | CASSLDRATDTQYF | - | - | TRBJ2-3 | TRBV5-4 | 14
TGCGCCAGCAGCTTGACTGGACAGGGGTATACCTCGGGTGGCTACACCTTC | CASSLTGQGYTSGGYTF | TRBD1 | few | TRBJ1-2 | TRBV5-1 | 17
TGTGCCAGCAGCCCCACAGGGGATTGGGTCAACGAGCAGTACTTC | CASSPTGDWVNEQYF | TRBD1 | few | TRBJ2-7 | TRBV5-5 | 15
TGCGCCAGCGGGGGGATTCTAGCGGGAGGGATCCAGACCCAGTACTTC | CASGGILAGGIQTQYF | TRBD2 | - | TRBJ2-5 | TRBV5-1 | 16
TGTGCCAGCAGTTACTCCCGGACAGGGGATTACGAGCAGTACTTC | CASSYSRTGDYEQYF | TRBD1 | - | TRBJ2-7 | TRBV6-5 | 15
TGTGCCAGTAGTCTTAGCGGGGGGGGTGATGAGCAGTTCTTC | CASSLSGGGDEQFF | TRBD2 | - | TRBJ2-1 | TRBV19 | 14
TGCGCCAGCAGCCCAAACAAGAACACTGAAGCTTTCTTT | CASSPNKNTEAFF | - | - | TRBJ1-1 | TRBV5-1 | 13
TGCGCCAGCAGCCCAACTAGCTCCACTAGCACAGATACGCAGTATTTT | CASSPTSSTSTDTQYF | - | - | TRBJ2-3 | TRBV5-1 | 16
TGCGCCAGCAGCTTGCCCGGGACAGGGGGCACTGGAAACACCATATATTTT | CASSLPGTGGTGNTIYF | TRBD1 | - | TRBJ1-3 | TRBV5-1 | 17
TGTGCCAGCAGCCCTACGAGACTAGCGACAAACTACAATGAGCAGTTCTTC | CASSPTRLATNYNEQFF | TRBD2 | - | TRBJ2-1 | TRBV9 | 17
TGTGCCAGCAGCTTAGGTTCGGGTTGGAAACTGTTTTTT | CASSLGSGWKLFF | - | - | TRBJ1-4 | TRBV7-2 | 13
TGTGCCAGCAGTTTCCAGGGGGGAGGAGAGACCCAGTACTTC | CASSFQGGGETQYF | - | many | TRBJ2-5 | TRBV2 | 14
TGTGCCAGCAGCCCGGTTCATGGCCTAGGCGGATACGAGCAGTACTTC | CASSPVHGLGGYEQYF | - | - | TRBJ2-7 | TRBV3-1/TRBV3-2 | 16
TGTGCCAGTAGTCCTGGGACAGGGGGAGGCTACGAGCAGTACTTC | CASSPGTGGGYEQYF | TRBD1 | - | TRBJ2-7 | TRBV19 | 15
TGTGCCAGCAGTGAAGTTCGGGCAGGGGACTATGGCTACACCTTC | CASSEVRAGDYGYTF | - | - | TRBJ1-2 | TRBV6-1 | 15
TGTGCCAGCAGCGTGGGAACTCCAGGGGGGTATGGCTACACCTTC | CASSVGTPGGYGYTF | TRBD1 | - | TRBJ1-2 | TRBV5-4 | 15
TGTGCCAGCAGCTCGACAGGGCCTCTGGGGTATGGCTACACCTTC | CASSSTGPLGYGYTF | TRBD1 | - | TRBJ1-2 | TRBV13 | 15
TGTGCCAGCAGCTTCCGGGACAGGGGCTCCTACGAGCAGTACTTC | CASSFRDRGSYEQYF | TRBD1 | few | TRBJ2-7 | TRBV11-3 | 15
TGTGCCAGCAGCTTGAGGGTGGTTCAGAGCGGGAATCAGCCCCAGCATTTT | CASSLRVVQSGNQPQHF | - | - | TRBJ1-5 | TRBV5-6 | 17
TGTGCCAGCTCTCTCCCGGGACAGGGCTCCTACGAGCAGTACTTC | CASSLPGQGSYEQYF | TRBD1 | - | TRBJ2-7 | TRBV18 | 15
TGTGCCAGCAGTTCCGGAGTTGGCACTGAAGCTTTCTTT | CASSSGVGTEAFF | - | - | TRBJ1-1 | TRBV12-3/TRBV12-4 | 13
TGTGCCAGCAGCTCGGGGACAGGGGGCGCGGAGACCCAGTACTTC | CASSSGTGGAETQYF | TRBD1 | - | TRBJ2-5 | TRBV7-9 | 15
TGTGCCAGCAGCTTTTTGAGGCAGGGGGGTTCACCCCTCCACTTT | CASSFLRQGGSPLHF | TRBD1 | - | TRBJ1-6 | TRBV5-6 | 15
TGTGCCAGCATGGGTAGCGGGGTCTACATTGGGGAGCAGTACTTC | CASMGSGVYIGEQYF | TRBD2 | - | TRBJ2-7 | TRBV27 | 15
TGTGCCAGCAGCTTAGGCGGGGCGGGTTCCTACGAGCAGTACTTC | CASSLGGAGSYEQYF | - | - | TRBJ2-7 | TRBV7-6 | 15
TGTGCCAGCAGTCGACAGGGAACTAATGAAAAACTGTTTTTT | CASSRQGTNEKLFF | TRBD1 | - | TRBJ1-4 | TRBV25-1 | 14
TGTGCCAGCAAAACTAGCGGGGCTGACACCGGGGAGCTGTTTTTT | CASKTSGADTGELFF | TRBD2 | once | TRBJ2-2 | TRBV2 | 15
TGTGCCAGCAGTCCCCAGGGACAGGGGGCACACACCTTC | CASSPQGQGAHTF | TRBD1 | once | TRBJ1-2 | TRBV28 | 13
TGTGCCAGCAGCGTCCGGGGGGGCACTGGAAACACCATATATTTT | CASSVRGGTGNTIYF | - | - | TRBJ1-3 | TRBV9 | 15
TGTGCCAGCAGTGAAGGGGCTCAAGAGACCCAGTACTTC | CASSEGAQETQYF | - | - | TRBJ2-5 | TRBV2 | 13
TGCGCCAGCAAAAAAATAACAGGGAACACTGAAGCTTTCTTT | CASKKITGNTEAFF | - | - | TRBJ1-1 | TRBV10-2 | 14
TGTGCCAGCAGCTTGGCAGGGCCTTTTCGGAACACTGAAGCTTTCTTT | CASSLAGPFRNTEAFF | - | - | TRBJ1-1 | TRBV5-6 | 16